Listed below are T cell receptor beta chains from one sample, sequenced in a study of beta chain features in type 1 diabetes. Some clones are missing from TCRdb's copy, which holds only in-frame ones; the method was immunoSEQ multiplex PCR. The sample holds roughly 730,000 clones; around an eighth are singletons and the top ten take 0.022%. Input material: naive CD4+ T cells from blood. The receptors stem from a man between 18 and 35 years old with type 1 diabetes. Both conserved end residues are part of each CDR3. The D gene is left open where the match is weak. Part of the rows lack a size; the others show once, few, many or a class for expanded clones.

size,V,J,length,D,CDR3,DNA
NA,TRBV7-9,TRBJ2-7,14,NA,CASSGAGVFYEQYF,TGTGCCAGCTCCGGGGCAGGGGTATTCTACGAGCAGTACTTC
few,TRBV4-1,TRBJ1-6,13,NA,CASSQDSGQGTRF,TGCGCCAGCAGCCAAGATTCCGGGCAGGGGACCCGCTTT
few,TRBV2,TRBJ1-6,12,NA,CASSEGGPTLHF,TGTGCCAGCAGTGAAGGGGGGCCCACCCTCCACTTT
NA,TRBV30,TRBJ1-1,13,TRBD1,CAWSRTGVTEAFF,TGTGCCTGGAGTAGGACAGGGGTGACTGAAGCTTTCTTT
NA,TRBV4-1,TRBJ1-6,14,NA,CASSQAAYNSPLHF,TGCGCCAGCAGCCAAGCTGCCTATAATTCACCCCTCCACTTT
NA,TRBV19,TRBJ2-6,16,NA,CASSGGRSSGANVLTF,TGTGCCAGTAGTGGAGGACGAAGCTCTGGGGCCAACGTCCTGACTTTC
few,TRBV4-2,TRBJ2-7,17,TRBD2,CASSQALTSGDSYEQYF,TGTGCCAGCAGCCAAGCATTGACTAGCGGGGACTCCTACGAGCAGTACTTC
NA,TRBV29-1,TRBJ1-1,17,TRBD1,CSVDWKLARGQGARAFF,TGCAGCGTTGACTGGAAACTAGCCAGGGGACAGGGGGCGCGGGCTTTCTTT
NA,TRBV30,TRBJ2-7,15,TRBD2,CAWKDRGTSAYEQYF,TGTGCCTGGAAGGACCGGGGGACTAGCGCCTACGAGCAGTACTTC
NA,TRBV9,TRBJ2-3,18,TRBD2,CASSRTPQLAVGEDTQYF,TGTGCCAGCAGCCGAACCCCCCAACTAGCGGTGGGGGAAGATACGCAGTATTTT
NA,TRBV30,TRBJ2-5,11,NA,CAWSAGETQYF,TGTGCCTGGAGTGCAGGGGAGACCCAGTACTTC
NA,TRBV7-2,TRBJ1-1,13,TRBD1,CASGTGGNTEAFF,TGTGCCAGCGGTACAGGGGGCAACACTGAAGCTTTCTTT
NA,TRBV30,TRBJ2-7,13,NA,CAWSERNSYEQYF,TGTGCCTGGAGTGAGAGAAACTCCTACGAGCAGTACTTC
NA,TRBV27,TRBJ2-1,14,NA,CASTLIAGYNEQFF,TGTGCCAGCACCCTAATCGCAGGGTACAATGAGCAGTTCTTC
NA,TRBV28,TRBJ1-5,16,TRBD1,CASSSSRTGGRQPQHF,TGTGCCAGCAGCTCTTCCCGGACAGGGGGGCGTCAGCCCCAGCATTTT
few,TRBV6-1,TRBJ2-7,12,NA,CASSDRVSEQYF,TGTGCCAGCAGTGACAGGGTATCCGAGCAGTACTTC
NA,TRBV23-1,TRBJ2-7,15,NA,CASSQSWTTDYEQYF,TGCGCCAGCAGTCAATCCTGGACAACAGACTACGAGCAGTACTTC
NA,TRBV30,TRBJ2-3,13,TRBD1,CAWSVSPTGSQYF,TGTGCCTGGAGTGTCTCCCCGACAGGGTCGCAGTATTTT
NA,TRBV4-2,TRBJ1-2,17,TRBD1,CASSQSSLDRVLEGYTF,TGTGCCAGCAGCCAAAGCTCCCTGGACAGGGTATTGGAAGGCTACACCTTC
NA,TRBV28,TRBJ1-2,15,TRBD1,CASSPTTGLNYGYTF,TGTGCCAGCAGTCCTACGACAGGGCTCAACTATGGCTACACCTTC
once,TRBV27,TRBJ2-1,18,TRBD1,CASSSPYRGPGYYNEQFF,TGTGCCAGCAGTTCCCCTTACAGGGGGCCGGGGTACTACAATGAGCAGTTCTTC
few,TRBV2,TRBJ1-5,14,NA,CASSEGDSNQPQHF,TGTGCCAGCAGTGAGGGTGATAGCAATCAGCCCCAGCATTTT
few,TRBV12-2,TRBJ2-7,14,NA,CASRLTGTGDEQYF,TGTGCAAGTCGCCTCACCGGGACAGGGGACGAGCAGTACTTC
few,TRBV5-1,TRBJ2-5,14,NA,CASSLGWDKETQYF,TGCGCCAGCAGCTTGGGTTGGGACAAAGAGACCCAGTACTTC
NA,TRBV7-9,TRBJ1-4,12,NA,CAIDRINEKLFF,TGTGCCATCGACAGGATTAATGAAAAACTGTTTTTT
NA,TRBV27,TRBJ1-5,13,NA,CASSPGVGQPQHF,TGTGCCAGCAGTCCGGGGGTGGGTCAGCCCCAGCATTTT
NA,TRBV30,TRBJ2-6,17,NA,CAWSVLGRSSGANVLTF,TGTGCCTGGAGTGTACTAGGCAGGAGCTCTGGAGCCAACGTCCTGACTTTC
few,TRBV5-1,TRBJ2-3,15,NA,CASSSSPGPTDTQYF,TGCGCCAGCAGCTCATCACCGGGCCCCACAGATACGCAGTATTTT
NA,TRBV11-3,TRBJ2-1,16,TRBD2,CASSPPGAGGNNEQFF,TGTGCCAGCAGCCCACCGGGGGCGGGGGGTAACAATGAGCAGTTCTTC
few,TRBV19,TRBJ1-2,12,NA,CASSRTGSSYTF,TGTGCCAGTAGTCGCACCGGGTCCAGCTACACCTTC
few,TRBV6-5,TRBJ2-1,11,NA,CASRGYNEQFF,TGTGCCAGCCGTGGGTACAATGAGCAGTTCTTC
few,TRBV28,TRBJ2-1,17,NA,CASTTAQGATNHNEQFF,TGTGCCAGCACCACTGCCCAGGGTGCCACAAACCACAATGAGCAGTTCTTC
NA,TRBV18,TRBJ2-1,16,NA,CASSPPGTSSYNEQFF,TGTGCCAGCTCACCACCGGGGACCAGCTCCTACAATGAGCAGTTCTTC
NA,TRBV6-6,TRBJ1-4,15,TRBD1,CASSSRTGGNEKLFF,TGTGCCAGCAGTTCCCGGACAGGGGGTAATGAAAAACTGTTTTTT
NA,TRBV25-1,TRBJ1-5,13,TRBD1,CASSGQGHQPQHF,TGTGCCAGCAGTGGACAGGGGCATCAGCCCCAGCATTTT
few,TRBV7-8,TRBJ2-7,14,NA,CASSYGYNKNEQYF,TGTGCCAGCAGCTACGGATATAATAAAAACGAGCAGTACTTC
NA,TRBV7-2,TRBJ2-1,14,NA,CASIDSSSYNEQFF,TGTGCCAGCATTGACAGTTCCTCCTACAATGAGCAGTTCTTC
NA,TRBV6-5,TRBJ2-1,12,NA,CASSYADAEQFF,TGTGCCAGCAGTTACGCGGATGCTGAGCAGTTCTTC
NA,TRBV10-2,TRBJ2-7,14,NA,CASLQGRQGYEQYF,TGCGCCAGTCTTCAGGGGAGGCAAGGCTACGAGCAGTACTTC
few,TRBV10-3,TRBJ1-5,13,NA,CAISGYDDQPQHF,TGTGCCATCAGTGGCTACGACGATCAGCCCCAGCATTTT